Described below is a single TCR beta chain sequence and its context. Its antigen is still unknown. This entry belongs to a study of shared clonotypes between healthy human individuals. Study-level information: With ages of 18 to 49, the donors were a couple of women and a few men.

Study-level points and caveats: Tissues were not sampled, only blood, and their repertoires likely differ.

Genomic DNA came from roughly 84 million PBMCs in unsorted samples. From germline, CDR1 is SGHVS and CDR2 FQNEAQ. The ends lost 5 bases at V and 0 bases at J; junction bases unmatched: 8. The CDR3 is 16 residues long. Sequencing was performed on unsorted PBMC DNA using ten immunoSEQ deep assay plates. Sequencing used immunoSEQ multiplex PCR; TCRdb keeps in-frame clones, though not all of them. The table shows approximately 510,000 clones, with about four fifths occurring only once. This receptor was obtained from a woman aged 40 to 50 in good health. Some clones in this sample may be carry-over from other donors' samples. V and J are TRBV7-8 and TRBJ2-3; 7 positions agree with TRBD2. The sequenced material came from PBMCs. In DNA form, the CDR3 reads TGTGCCAGCAGCCCTCGGGGAGCGGGGAGCACAGATACGCAGTATTTT. Translating gives CASSPRGAGSTDTQYF. Variable domain in full (rest from reference TRBV7-8 and TRBJ2-3): GAGVSQSPRYKVAKRGQDVALRCDPISGHVSLFWYQQALGQGPEFLTYFQNEAQLDKSGLPSDRFFAERPEGSVSTLKIQRTQQEDSAVYLCASSPRGAGSTDTQYFGPGTRLTVL.